This T cell receptor beta chain was captured in a study of T cells after yellow fever vaccination. General observations from the study: Contaminating bulk clonotypes could be abundant in FACS-sorted repertoires. Booster sampling recovered most clones from primary vaccination (nearly 98% CD4, approximately 90% CD8). Only a minor proportion of clonotypes was detected across both CD4 and CD8 compartments.

In making TCR cDNA, 5'RACE template switching added a universal primer site and UMIs to it. TCRdb used MiXCR to reprocess the 5' RACE reads, holding one entry per CDR3 protein. The repertoire holds over 130,000 distinct CDR3 sequences, approximately 7.7% seen once, with about 0.73% in the top ten. The germline gives CDR1 MNHNS, CDR2 SASEGT. CDR3 length equals 14 residues. V lost 7 bases, J lost 0 bases, and 10 bases lay in between. Many counts were recorded for this clonotype. The antigen is not known. This specimen consisted of CD4+ T cells sorted from PBMCs, obtained 5 days after the yellow fever booster vaccination. This clonotype was obtained from a man under 40 who received the YFV17D yellow fever vaccine. The chain recombines TRBV6-1 with TRBJ2-1, with D unresolved. The CDR3 DNA is TGTGCCAGCAATGGAGAATACTCCTACAATGAGCAGTTCTTC. This translates into CASNGEYSYNEQFF.